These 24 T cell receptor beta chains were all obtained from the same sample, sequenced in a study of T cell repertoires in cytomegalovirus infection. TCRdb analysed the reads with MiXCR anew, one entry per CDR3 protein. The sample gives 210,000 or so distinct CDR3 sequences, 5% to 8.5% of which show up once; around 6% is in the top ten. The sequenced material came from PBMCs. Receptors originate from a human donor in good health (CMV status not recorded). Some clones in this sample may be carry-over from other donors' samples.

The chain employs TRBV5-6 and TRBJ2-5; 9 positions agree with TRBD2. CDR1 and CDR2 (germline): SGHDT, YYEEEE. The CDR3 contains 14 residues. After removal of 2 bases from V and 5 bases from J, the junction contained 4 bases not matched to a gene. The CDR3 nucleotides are TGTGCCAGCAGCTTCGGGACTAGCAGGGAGACCCAGTACTTC. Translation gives CASSFGTSRETQYF.

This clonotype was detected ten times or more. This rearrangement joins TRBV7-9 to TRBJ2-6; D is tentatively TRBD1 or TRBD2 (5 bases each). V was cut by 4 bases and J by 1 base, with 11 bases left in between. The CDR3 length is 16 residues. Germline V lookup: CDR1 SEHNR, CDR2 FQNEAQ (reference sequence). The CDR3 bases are TGTGCCAGCAGCTCCAGGGACCGATCTGGGGCCAACGTCCTGACTTTC. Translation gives CASSSRDRSGANVLTF.

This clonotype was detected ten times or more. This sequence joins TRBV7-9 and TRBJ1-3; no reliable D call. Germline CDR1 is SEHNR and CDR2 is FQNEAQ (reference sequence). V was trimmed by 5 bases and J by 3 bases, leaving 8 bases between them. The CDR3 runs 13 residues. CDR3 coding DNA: TGTGCCAGCAGCCCCCACCTTGGAAACACCATATATTTT. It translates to CASSPHLGNTIYF.

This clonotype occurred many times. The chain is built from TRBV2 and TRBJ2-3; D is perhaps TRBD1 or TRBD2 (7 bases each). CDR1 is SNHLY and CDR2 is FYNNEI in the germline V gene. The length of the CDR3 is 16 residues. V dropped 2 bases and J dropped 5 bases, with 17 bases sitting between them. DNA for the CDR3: TGTGCCAGCAGTGAATCAGGGGGGGCAAACGTAGATACGCAGTATTTT. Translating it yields CASSESGGANVDTQYF.

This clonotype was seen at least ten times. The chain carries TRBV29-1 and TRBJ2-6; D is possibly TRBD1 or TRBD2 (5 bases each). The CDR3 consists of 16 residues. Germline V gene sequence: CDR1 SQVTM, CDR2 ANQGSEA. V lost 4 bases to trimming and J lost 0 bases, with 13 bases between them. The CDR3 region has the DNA TGCAGCGTTGTGGGGGAAGGCCCCTCTGGGGCCAACGTCCTGACTTTC. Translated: CSVVGEGPSGANVLTF.

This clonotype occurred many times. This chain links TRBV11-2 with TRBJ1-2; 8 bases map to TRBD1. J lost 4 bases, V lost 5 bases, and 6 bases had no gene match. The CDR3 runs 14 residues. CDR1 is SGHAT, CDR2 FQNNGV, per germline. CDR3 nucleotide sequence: TGTGCCAGCAGCCGACAGGGGAGCGCCTATGGCTACACCTTC. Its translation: CASSRQGSAYGYTF.

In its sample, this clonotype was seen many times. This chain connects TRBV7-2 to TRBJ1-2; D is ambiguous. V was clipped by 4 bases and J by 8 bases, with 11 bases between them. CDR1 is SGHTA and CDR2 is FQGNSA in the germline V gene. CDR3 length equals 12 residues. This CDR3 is CASSSGPRGYTF. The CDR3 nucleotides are TGTGCCAGCAGCTCCGGGCCCCGCGGCTACACCTTC.

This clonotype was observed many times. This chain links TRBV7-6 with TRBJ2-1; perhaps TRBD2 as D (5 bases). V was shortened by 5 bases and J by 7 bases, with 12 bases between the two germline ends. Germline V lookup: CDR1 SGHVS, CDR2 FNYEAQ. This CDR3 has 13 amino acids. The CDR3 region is CASSVIAGNEQFF. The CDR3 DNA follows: TGTGCCAGCAGCGTAATTGCGGGTAATGAGCAGTTCTTC.

The CDR3 coding sequence is TGTGCCAGCAGCCCCCGATCCGGGACAGTGAACACCGGGGAGCTGTTTTTT. It is translated as CASSPRSGTVNTGELFF. This rearrangement joins TRBV7-8 to TRBJ2-2; the match to TRBD1 covers 7 bases. CDR3 size: 17 residues. CDR1 and CDR2 from the germline V gene are SGHVS and FQNEAQ. Losses at the gene ends were 5 bases for V and 1 base for J; bases not matched to a gene: 10.

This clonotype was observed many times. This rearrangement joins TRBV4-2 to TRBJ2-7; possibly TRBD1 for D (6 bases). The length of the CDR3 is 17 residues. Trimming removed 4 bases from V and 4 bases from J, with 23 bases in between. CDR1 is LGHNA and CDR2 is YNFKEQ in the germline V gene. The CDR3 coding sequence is TGTGCCAGCAGCCCTTTGATTGGACAGCTTGGGTCGTACGAGCAGTACTTC. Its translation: CASSPLIGQLGSYEQYF.

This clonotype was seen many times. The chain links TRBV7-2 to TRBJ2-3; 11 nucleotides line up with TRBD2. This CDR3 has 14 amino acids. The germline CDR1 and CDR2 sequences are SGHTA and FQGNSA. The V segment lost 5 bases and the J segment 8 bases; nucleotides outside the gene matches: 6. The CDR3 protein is CASSNSGGGATQYF. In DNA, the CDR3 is TGTGCCAGCAGCAATAGCGGGGGGGGGGCTACGCAGTATTTT.

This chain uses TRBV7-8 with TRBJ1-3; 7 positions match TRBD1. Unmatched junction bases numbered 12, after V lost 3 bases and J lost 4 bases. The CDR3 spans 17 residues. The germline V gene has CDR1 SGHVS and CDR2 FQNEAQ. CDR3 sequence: CASSFRGERLPGNTIYF. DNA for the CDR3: TGTGCCAGCAGCTTCAGGGGGGAAAGGTTACCGGGAAACACCATATATTTT.

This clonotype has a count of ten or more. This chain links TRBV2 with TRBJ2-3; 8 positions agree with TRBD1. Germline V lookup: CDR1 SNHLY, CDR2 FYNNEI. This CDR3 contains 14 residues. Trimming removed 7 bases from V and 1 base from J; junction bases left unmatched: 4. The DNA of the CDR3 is TGTGCCAGCACGGGGACAGGACGCACAGATACGCAGTATTTT. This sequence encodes CASTGTGRTDTQYF.

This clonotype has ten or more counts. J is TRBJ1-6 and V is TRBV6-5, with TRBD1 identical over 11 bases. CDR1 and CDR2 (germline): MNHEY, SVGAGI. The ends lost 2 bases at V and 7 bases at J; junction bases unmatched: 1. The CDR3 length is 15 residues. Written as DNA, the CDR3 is TGTGCCAGCAGTTACGGACAGGGGGCGAATTCACCCCTCCACTTT. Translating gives CASSYGQGANSPLHF.

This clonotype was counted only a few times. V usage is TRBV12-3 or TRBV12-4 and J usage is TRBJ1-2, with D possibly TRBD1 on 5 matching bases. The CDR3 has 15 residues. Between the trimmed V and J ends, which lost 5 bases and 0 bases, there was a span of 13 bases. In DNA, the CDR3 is TGTGCCAGCAGTCCAGGGTCCCCCTCTAACTATGGCTACACCTTC. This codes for CASSPGSPSNYGYTF.

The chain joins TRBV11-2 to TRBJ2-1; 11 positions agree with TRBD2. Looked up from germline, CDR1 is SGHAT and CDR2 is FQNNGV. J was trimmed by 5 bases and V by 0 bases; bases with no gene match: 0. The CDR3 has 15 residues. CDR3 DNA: TGTGCCAGCAGCTTAGAGGGACTAGCGGACAATGAGCAGTTCTTC. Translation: CASSLEGLADNEQFF.

The CDR3 bases are TGCAGTGCCGGGGCGGGCATGAACACTGAAGCTTTCTTT. Protein sequence: CSAGAGMNTEAFF. The rearrangement links TRBV20-1 to TRBJ1-1; D is possibly TRBD1 (5 bases). V lost 6 bases, J lost 0 bases, and 11 bases lay in between. This CDR3 contains 13 residues. CDR1 is DFQATT and CDR2 is SNEGSKA in the germline V gene (reference sequence).

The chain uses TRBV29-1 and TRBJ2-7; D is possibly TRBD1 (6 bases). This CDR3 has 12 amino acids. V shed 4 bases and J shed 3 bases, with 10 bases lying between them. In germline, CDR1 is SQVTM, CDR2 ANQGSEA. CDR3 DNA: TGCAGCGTTGTGGACAGTAACTACGAGCAGTACTTC. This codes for CSVVDSNYEQYF.

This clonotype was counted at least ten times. The CDR3 protein is CASSLGTSLADTQYF. CDR3 in DNA: TGTGCCAGCAGCTTAGGGACATCGCTTGCAGATACGCAGTATTTT. This rearrangement joins TRBV7-2 to TRBJ2-3; D possibly corresponds to TRBD1 (5 bases). V was trimmed by 1 base and J by 4 bases, leaving 12 bases between them. This CDR3 contains 15 residues. Germline CDR1 and CDR2: SGHTA and FQGNSA.

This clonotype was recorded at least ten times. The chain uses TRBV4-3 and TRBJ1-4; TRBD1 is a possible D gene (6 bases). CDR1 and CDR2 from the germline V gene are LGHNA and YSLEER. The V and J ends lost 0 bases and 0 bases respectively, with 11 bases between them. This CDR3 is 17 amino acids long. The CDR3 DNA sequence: TGCGCCAGCAGCCAAGAGCTACAGGGCGCAACTAATGAAAAACTGTTTTTT. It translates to CASSQELQGATNEKLFF.

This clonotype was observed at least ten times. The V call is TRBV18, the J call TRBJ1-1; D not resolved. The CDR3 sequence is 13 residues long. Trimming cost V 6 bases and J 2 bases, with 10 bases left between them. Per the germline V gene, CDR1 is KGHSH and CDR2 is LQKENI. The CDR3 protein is CASSPTSNTEAFF. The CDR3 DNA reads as TGTGCCAGCTCTCCCACTAGCAACACTGAAGCTTTCTTT.

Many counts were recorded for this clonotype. The DNA for the CDR3 is TGTGCCAGCAAAGAACAAAGCTCCTACGAGCAGTACTTC. Translated: CASKEQSSYEQYF. The chain joins TRBV7-2 to TRBJ2-7; D is undetermined. The V and J ends lost 7 bases and 0 bases respectively, with 10 bases between them. The germline V gene has CDR1 SGHTA and CDR2 FQGNSA. This CDR3 has 13 amino acids.

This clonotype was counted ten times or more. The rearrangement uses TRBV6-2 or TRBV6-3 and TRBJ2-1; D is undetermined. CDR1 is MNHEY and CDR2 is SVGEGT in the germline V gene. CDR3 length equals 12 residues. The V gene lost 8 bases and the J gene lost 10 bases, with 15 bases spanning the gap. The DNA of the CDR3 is TGTGCCAGCCTCGTTCGGTTCGGCGAGCAGTTCTTC. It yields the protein CASLVRFGEQFF.

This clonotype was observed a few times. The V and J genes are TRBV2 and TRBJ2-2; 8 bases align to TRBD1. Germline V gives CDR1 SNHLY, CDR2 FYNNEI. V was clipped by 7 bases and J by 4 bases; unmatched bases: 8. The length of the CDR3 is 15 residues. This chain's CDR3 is CASTGQGVGTGELFF. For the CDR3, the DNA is TGTGCCAGCACAGGACAGGGCGTTGGCACCGGGGAGCTGTTTTTT.